What follows are 8 T cell receptor beta chains derived from one specimen sequenced in a study of cytotoxic CD8 clonotypes in ibrutinib-treated CLL. This table comes from immunoSEQ multiplex PCR, and its TCRdb copy is limited to in-frame clones, with some not included. Of about 270,000 clones listed, approximately 79% are singletons. Sequences were derived from PBMCs, sampled at disease progression, from a patient treated with ibrutinib. Receptor source: a human donor with chronic lymphocytic leukemia.

This clone appeared a single time. The J gene is TRBJ2-5, the V gene TRBV15; 10 bases are shared with TRBD1. The V and J ends lost 2 bases and 2 bases, in that order; junction bases with no gene match: 5. The CDR3 consists of 16 residues. Germline loops: CDR1 LNHNV, CDR2 YYDKDF (reference sequence). The CDR3 nucleotides read TGTGCCACCAGCAGAACCCCGGGACAGGGGCAAGAGACCCAGTACTTC. Amino acids: CATSRTPGQGQETQYF.

The gene calls are TRBV4-1 and TRBJ1-6; tentative D call: TRBD1 (5 bases). This CDR3 has 16 residues. Per germline, CDR1 MGHRA and CDR2 YSYEKL. V was trimmed by 2 bases and J by 5 bases, leaving 13 bases between them. As DNA, the CDR3 is TGCGCCAGCAGCCAACATTCAGGGAGGAATAATTCACCCCTCCACTTT. Translating gives CASSQHSGRNNSPLHF.

The chain uses TRBV7-2 and TRBJ2-7, with D perhaps matching TRBD2 (5 bases). Deletions cut 0 bases from V and 4 bases from J, with 16 bases between. Germline CDR1 and CDR2: SGHTA and FQGNSA. CDR3 size: 16 residues. The CDR3 region has the DNA TGTGCCAGCAGCTTAGCTACTAGGGCCTACGGGTACGAGCAGTACTTC. It encodes CASSLATRAYGYEQYF.

V is TRBV9 and J is TRBJ2-1, with 9 bases that match TRBD1. Trimming took 4 bases from V and 8 from J; bases not matched to a gene: 10. The CDR3 totals 15 residues. Germline CDR1 reads SGDLS; CDR2 reads YYNGEE. The CDR3 loop is CASSYGTGTGYEQFF. The CDR3, as DNA: TGTGCCAGCAGCTATGGTACCGGGACAGGGTATGAGCAGTTCTTC.

The chain has TRBV15 and TRBJ2-1, with D possibly TRBD1 on 5 matching bases. Germline lookup yields CDR1 LNHNV and CDR2 YYDKDF (reference sequence). The CDR3 has 15 residues. V was clipped by 5 bases and J by 3 bases, with 14 bases between them. CDR3 nucleotides: TGTGCCACCAGCGGCAGGGTCATCGGCTACAATGAGCAGTTCTTC. Its protein is CATSGRVIGYNEQFF.

This rearrangement joins TRBV2 to TRBJ2-1, with a weak D call TRBD2 (6 bases). The CDR3 contains 15 residues. Germline V gene data show CDR1 as SNHLY and CDR2 as FYNNEI. Deletions cut 7 bases from V and 3 bases from J, with 16 bases between. CDR3 nucleotides: TGTGCCAGCATGTCGTTGGCGGGGAGCTACAATGAGCAGTTCTTC. It specifies CASMSLAGSYNEQFF.

The table lists this clone with a few counts. CDR3 sequence (DNA): TGTGCCAGCTCAGGGAGGGGTGGCACTGAAGCTTTCTTT. Translating gives CASSGRGGTEAFF. The chain links TRBV18 to TRBJ1-1, with D possibly matching TRBD1 (5 bases). V lost 5 bases, J lost 4 bases, and 11 bases lay in between. The germline gives CDR1 KGHSH, CDR2 LQKENI. The CDR3 spans 13 residues. Supplemented by reference TRBV18 and TRBJ1-1, the full variable domain reads NAGVMQNPRHLVRRRGQEARLRCSPMKGHSHVYWYRQLPEEGLKFMVYLQKENIIDESGMPKERFSAEFPKEGPSILRIQQVVRGDSAAYFCASSGRGGTEAFFGQGTRLTVV.

This sequence joins TRBV5-8 and TRBJ2-1; no definite D call. Germline CDR1 is SGHTS and CDR2 is YDEGEE. V gave up 4 bases and J gave up 6 bases, with 8 bases separating them. This CDR3 region has 12 residues. For the CDR3, the DNA is TGTGCCAGCAGCGCCAGAGGCAATGAGCAGTTCTTC. Residues: CASSARGNEQFF.